A selection of T cell receptor beta chains follows, all from one sample in a study of human T cells and chemical hapten exposure. Each CDR3 protein gets one entry after TCRdb re-called the RACE reads with MiXCR. The table lists roughly 120,000 distinct CDR3 sequences, roughly an eighth of them singletons, with 1.4% in the top ten. The material was whole blood, obtained in connection with sensitization to the hapten diphenylcyclopropenone (DPC). The receptors shown here come from a woman in her 50s with alopecia areata. Some clones in this sample may be carry-over from other donors' samples. Both conserved end residues are part of each CDR3. D genes are given only for firm matches. Some rows mark clone size as missing; the rest say once, few, many or name a class of expanded clone.

>TRBV6-6|TRBJ1-5|-|many
TGTGCCAGCAGACCCCCCGGCGGGGGAGGGGAGAGTGACAATCAGCCCCAGCATTTT
CASRPPGGGGESDNQPQHF
>TRBV6-8|TRBJ2-1|-|-
TGTGCCAGCAGTCGACCGCGGGGCTCCTACAATGAGCAGTTCTTC
CASSRPRGSYNEQFF
>TRBV3-1|TRBJ2-3|-|few
TGTGCCAGCAGCCAAGAAACCCGTACGCAGTATTTT
CASSQETRTQYF
>TRBV4-1|TRBJ1-2|TRBD1|-
TGCGCCAGCAGCCAAGATACGGCAGGGGGGTATGGCTACACCTTC
CASSQDTAGGYGYTF
>TRBV7-9|TRBJ2-2|-|many
TGTGCCAGCAGTCAAACAGGGCCAGGCGGGGAGCTGTTTTTT
CASSQTGPGGELFF
>TRBV6-6|TRBJ2-1|-|many
TGTGCCAGCAGTTATTTAGGGGGAGGGCCGTATGAGCAGTTCTTC
CASSYLGGGPYEQFF
>TRBV6-5|TRBJ2-7|TRBD2|once
TGTGCCAGCAGCACCGGGGGGGGTGACTACGAGCAGTACTTC
CASSTGGGDYEQYF
>TRBV7-9|TRBJ2-6|-|many
TGTGCCAGCAGCCAACTGTCTGGGGCCAACGTCCTGACTTTC
CASSQLSGANVLTF
>TRBV4-1|TRBJ1-1|-|many
TGCGCCAGCAGCCAAGAGGCAGGAAAGAACACTGAAGCTTTCTTT
CASSQEAGKNTEAFF
>TRBV10-3|TRBJ2-3|TRBD1|many
TGTGCCATCAGTGAGTCGACAGGGGGGAACACAGATACGCAGTATTTT
CAISESTGGNTDTQYF
>TRBV7-6|TRBJ1-2|TRBD1|many
TGTGCCAGCAGCTTCGGGGACAGGGGGGCCTATGGCTACACCTTC
CASSFGDRGAYGYTF
>TRBV4-2|TRBJ2-7|-|many
TGTGCCAGCAGCCAAGATCAACAGCCGCTGGGGCAGTACTTC
CASSQDQQPLGQYF
>TRBV4-3|TRBJ2-1|TRBD2|-
TGCGCCAGCAGCCAGGGACTACCACCTAATGAGCAGTTCTTC
CASSQGLPPNEQFF
>TRBV7-8|TRBJ2-1|TRBD1|few
TGTGCCAGCAGCCAAGAACCGGGACAGGGCTACAATGAGCAGTTCTTC
CASSQEPGQGYNEQFF
>TRBV18|TRBJ1-2|TRBD1|few
TGTGCCAGCATCCCGACAGGGGAGCAGGGCTACACCTTC
CASIPTGEQGYTF
>TRBV19|TRBJ1-5|-|-
TGTGACAGTAGTGCACCTTTCCAGCCCCAGCATTTT
CDSSAPFQPQHF
>TRBV5-5|TRBJ2-7|TRBD1|-
TGTGCCAGCAGATACACCGGGACAGGGAGACTATTCGAGCAGTACTTC
CASRYTGTGRLFEQYF
>TRBV5-5|TRBJ2-7|TRBD1|few
TGTGCCAGCAGCTTCCCGACAGGGCGGTCACTAAACGAGCAGTACTTC
CASSFPTGRSLNEQYF
>TRBV28|TRBJ2-3|TRBD2|few
TGTGCCAGCAGCGTTAGCGGGAGCGGGACAGATACGCAGTATTTT
CASSVSGSGTDTQYF
>TRBV18|TRBJ1-1|-|few
TGTGCCAGCTCACCTTCAGAATTCTGGGGGACTGAAGCTTTCTTT
CASSPSEFWGTEAFF
>TRBV11-2|TRBJ2-1|-|many
TGTGCCAGCAGCTTAGTTCGCAATGAGCAGTTCTTC
CASSLVRNEQFF
>TRBV6-1|TRBJ2-5|-|-
TGTGCCAGCAGTGAAGCATGGGACACGGCGGGGGAGACCCAGTACTTC
CASSEAWDTAGETQYF
>TRBV29-1|TRBJ2-7|-|few
TGCAGCGTTGGCCCCCGGAACGGGGTATACGAGCAGTACTTC
CSVGPRNGVYEQYF
>TRBV7-9|TRBJ2-3|TRBD2|few
TGTGCCAGCAGCCCGCCCGGACTAGCGGGAACAGATACGCAGTATTTT
CASSPPGLAGTDTQYF
>TRBV6-5|TRBJ2-6|-|few
TGTGCCAGCAGTTACTCGATTGGCGGGACGGGTAGCTCTGGGGCCAACGTCCTGACTTTC
CASSYSIGGTGSSGANVLTF
>TRBV7-2|TRBJ2-5|-|few
TGTGCCAGCAGCTTAGCCACTAGGCCCGGGGAGACCCAGTACTTC
CASSLATRPGETQYF
>TRBV7-9|TRBJ1-5|-|-
TGTGCCAGCAGCTTAGTCGGTTCAGGGTCAGGTAAGGGCAATCAGCCCCAGCATTTT
CASSLVGSGSGKGNQPQHF
>TRBV7-6|TRBJ2-2|TRBD2|-
TGTGCCAGCAGCCCTCAGTTAGCGGGGAACACCGGGGAGCTGTTTTTT
CASSPQLAGNTGELFF
>TRBV6-5|TRBJ1-6|-|few
TGTGCCAGCAGTTACAGGTCTGGGACCTCCTATAATTCACCCCTCCACTTT
CASSYRSGTSYNSPLHF
>TRBV20-1|TRBJ2-7|-|many
TGCAGTGCTACACTCCGATTCGACTTGTTTTCCTACGAGCAGTACTTC
CSATLRFDLFSYEQYF
>TRBV6-5|TRBJ2-3|-|many
TGTGCCAGCAGTTCTGGGTCTAAAACAGATACGCAGTATTTT
CASSSGSKTDTQYF
>TRBV7-9|TRBJ2-6|-|many
TGTGCCAGCAGCTTAGGTTCGGGGGCTGGGGCCAACGTCCTGACTTTC
CASSLGSGAGANVLTF
>TRBV28|TRBJ2-7|-|-
TGTGCCAGCAGCCCTCCCCTGGACACAAGACGCTACGAGCAGTACTTC
CASSPPLDTRRYEQYF
>TRBV7-9|TRBJ2-5|-|many
TGTGCCAGCAGCTTAGGAGGACACAACGAAGAGACCCAGTACTTC
CASSLGGHNEETQYF
>TRBV9|TRBJ2-2|-|-
TGTGCCAGCAGCGTAGCTGCTAGCGTCTTGAACACCGGGGAGCTGTTTTTT
CASSVAASVLNTGELFF
>TRBV7-9|TRBJ2-5|-|-
TGTGCCAGCGGACGCCCAGGAGTGATAGAGACCCAGTACTTC
CASGRPGVIETQYF
>TRBV28|TRBJ2-5|TRBD1|-
TGTGCCAGCAGCGGGACAGGTGGCTTGGGGTCCCAGTACTTC
CASSGTGGLGSQYF
>TRBV7-2|TRBJ1-3|-|-
TGTGCCAGCAGCTTAGGGGCGGTTGGAAACACCATATATTTT
CASSLGAVGNTIYF
>TRBV27|TRBJ1-2|-|few
TGTGCCAGCAGAATCGGACACCAAGCTAACTATGGCTACACCTTC
CASRIGHQANYGYTF
>TRBV5-1|TRBJ2-3|-|few
TGCGCCAGCAGTTATGCAGGCACAGATACGCAGTATTTT
CASSYAGTDTQYF
>TRBV5-5|TRBJ2-6|-|once
TGTGCCAGCAGCTTGGTCCCAGGGACTGGGGCCAACGTCCTGACTTTC
CASSLVPGTGANVLTF
>TRBV20-1|TRBJ2-5|-|many
TGCAGTGCTAATCGGAGGGGGGTGAGGGAGACCCAGTACTTC
CSANRRGVRETQYF
>TRBV12-3/TRBV12-4|TRBJ2-1|TRBD2|-
TGTGCCAGCAGTCTAAGACTAGCGGGGGGGAATGAGCAGTTCTTC
CASSLRLAGGNEQFF
>TRBV27|TRBJ1-1|TRBD1|-
TGTGCCAGCAGTTCGGACAGGGGACTCACTGAAGCTTTCTTT
CASSSDRGLTEAFF
>TRBV29-1|TRBJ2-3|-|-
TGCAGCGTTGAAGATAGTGGAGGGGATATGGCAGATACGCAGTATTTT
CSVEDSGGDMADTQYF
>TRBV7-9|TRBJ1-4|-|-
TGTGCCAGCAGCTTACGGGAAGAAAAACTGTTTTTT
CASSLREEKLFF
>TRBV6-6|TRBJ1-5|-|many
TGTGCCAGCAGCCGAGACCGGCGTCAGCCCCAGCATTTT
CASSRDRRQPQHF
>TRBV27|TRBJ1-1|-|few
TGTGCCAGCAGTTTATCGGCAGGGTTTGGCACTGAAGCTTTCTTT
CASSLSAGFGTEAFF
>TRBV28|TRBJ1-4|-|many
TGTGCCAGCAGTTTCAGTGGGTTTAGGGAAAAACTGTTTTTT
CASSFSGFREKLFF